Below, 20 T cell receptor beta chains from the same sample are listed, as sequenced in a study of blood T cells in healthy people across ages. PCR was performed a second time for roughly 6 to 12 cycles using a sample-barcoded 5' primer and a J-beta primer mix. A single record per CDR3 protein comes from TCRdb applying MiXCR to the 5' RACE reads. Among approximately 790,000 distinct CDR3 sequences, approximately 59% were seen once, and the ten largest hold roughly 25%. Sequenced: blood. These receptor sequences come from a man aged 30 to 39 in good health.

A word on this clonotype: This CDR3 is missing its conserved last phenylalanine or tryptophan, likely due to a read error. This rearrangement joins TRBV9 to TRBJ1-2, with TRBD1 identical over 8 bases. Germline CDR1 and CDR2: SGDLS and YYNGEE. CDR3 length equals 16 residues. V lost 6 bases to trimming and J lost 1 base; unmatched junction nucleotides: 11. CDR3 DNA sequence: TGTGCCAGCAACCCGAGGGGGGACAGGCTTAACTATGGCTACACCCTC. Amino acids: CASNPRGDRLNYGYTL.

As concerns this clonotype: A single base separates this from a much larger clone, so it may be a read error. The chain is built from TRBV27 and TRBJ2-3; weak D call: TRBD2 (5 bases). Germline CDR1 reads MNHEY; CDR2 reads SMNVEV (reference sequence). The CDR3 extends over 15 amino acids. CDR3 residues: CASSLTRASTETQYF. The DNA of the CDR3 is TGTGCCAGCAGTCTCACTCGGGCTAGCACAGAGACGCAGTATTTT.

The chain combines TRBV29-1 with TRBJ1-5; TRBD1 matches 9 bases. Trimming cost V 4 bases and J 7 bases; bases outside gene matches: 8. The CDR3 is made up of 14 amino acids. Per germline, CDR1 SQVTM and CDR2 ANQGSEA. In DNA, the CDR3 is TGCAGCGTTGCGGACAGGGGATCGTGGCAGCCCCAGCATTTT. Encoded protein: CSVADRGSWQPQHF. The entire variable domain, with the rest obtained from reference TRBV29-1 and TRBJ1-5, is as follows: SAVISQKPSRDICQRGTSLTIQCQVDSQVTMMFWYRQQPGQSLTLIATANQGSEATYESGFVIDKFPISRPNLTFSTLTVSNMSPEDSSIYLCSVADRGSWQPQHFGDGTRLSIL.

In this sample, this clonotype turned up many times. The chain has TRBV4-2 and TRBJ2-1; TRBD2 might be the D (6 bases). Germline assignment: CDR1 LGHNA and CDR2 YNFKEQ. Trimming took off 0 bases at V and 8 bases at J, with 20 bases between the two ends. This CDR3 is 17 amino acids long. Here the CDR3 DNA reads TGTGCCAGCAGCCAAGATCCCGGGAGAGTTACGGGGGATGAGCAGTTCTTC. It yields the protein CASSQDPGRVTGDEQFF.

The rearrangement joins TRBV6-1 to TRBJ1-5; 9 nucleotides align to TRBD1. CDR3 length equals 13 residues. The V and J ends lost 11 bases and 6 bases, in that order; junction bases with no gene match: 8. Germline loops: CDR1 MNHNS, CDR2 SASEGT. Here the CDR3 DNA reads TGTGCCTCTGGGACAGGGCAAGCTCAGCCCCAGCATTTT. Translated: CASGTGQAQPQHF.

The chain employs TRBV5-1 and TRBJ2-1; D call uncertain. Trimming removed 0 bases at V and 0 bases at J, with 13 bases between. Germline CDR1 is SGHRS and CDR2 is YFSETQ. The CDR3 spans 17 residues. The CDR3 protein is CASSLGPFPSSYNEQFF. CDR3 nucleotide sequence: TGCGCCAGCAGCTTGGGTCCCTTCCCCAGCTCCTACAATGAGCAGTTCTTC.

V is TRBV29-1 and J is TRBJ1-1, with unresolved D. The CDR3 totals 12 residues. Germline V CDR1 and CDR2: SQVTM, ANQGSEA. Trimming pared 1 base from V and 4 bases from J, leaving 7 bases between. The CDR3 DNA sequence: TGCAGCGTTGAAGGTCCCGGCACTGAAGCTTTCTTT. Its translation: CSVEGPGTEAFF.

The rearrangement uses TRBV5-1 and TRBJ2-3; D call uncertain. This CDR3 has 15 residues. V lost 0 bases and J lost 4, with 12 bases in between. Looked up from germline, CDR1 is SGHRS and CDR2 is YFSETQ. In DNA form, the CDR3 reads TGCGCCAGCAGCTTGGTATTAGTTAGGGCAGATACGCAGTATTTT. Amino acid sequence: CASSLVLVRADTQYF.

The chain joins TRBV7-6 to TRBJ2-1; 10 bases match TRBD2. CDR1 and CDR2 (germline): SGHVS, FNYEAQ. The V segment lost 6 bases and the J segment 7 bases; nucleotides outside the gene matches: 12. The CDR3 has 16 residues. The CDR3 region is CASSQGPGLALNEQFF. For the CDR3, the DNA is TGTGCCAGCAGTCAAGGGCCGGGACTAGCGCTAAATGAGCAGTTCTTC.

CDR3 region: CASSLVSANSPLHF. CDR3 nucleotide sequence: TGCGCCAGCAGCTTGGTGTCAGCAAATTCACCCCTCCACTTT. The gene calls are TRBV5-1 and TRBJ1-6; D remains ambiguous. Trimming cost V 0 bases and J 7 bases, with 8 bases left between them. The CDR3 covers 14 residues. Germline CDR1 and CDR2: SGHRS and YFSETQ.

The chain uses TRBV7-2 and TRBJ2-7; tentatively, D is TRBD1 (5 bases). This CDR3 region has 14 residues. The germline V and J ends were trimmed by 11 bases and 2 bases, with 19 bases remaining between them. From germline, CDR1 is SGHTA and CDR2 FQGNSA. CDR3 residues: CASTSQGLTYEQYF. The DNA of the CDR3 is TGTGCCTCTACGTCGCAGGGCCTAACCTACGAGCAGTACTTC.

V is TRBV20-1 and J is TRBJ1-4; D not resolved. Germline V CDR1 and CDR2: DFQATT, SNEGSKA (reference sequence). This CDR3 has 13 amino acids. The V end lost 7 bases, the J end lost 10 bases, and 19 bases lay between the germline ends. This CDR3 is CSVSGVKEAKLFF. The CDR3 nucleotides read TGCAGTGTCAGCGGGGTGAAGGAAGCAAAACTGTTTTTT.

The rearrangement links TRBV15 to TRBJ2-5; D is unclear. Trimming shortened V by 5 bases and J by 4 bases, and 14 bases separated the two germline ends. Germline lookup yields CDR1 LNHNV and CDR2 YYDKDF (reference sequence). The CDR3 is 14 amino acids. In DNA, the CDR3 is TGTGCCACCAGCGTCGGACGACGAGGAGAGACCCAGTACTTC. This encodes CATSVGRRGETQYF. Together with reference TRBV15 and TRBJ2-5, the CDR3 gives the full variable domain: DAMVIQNPRYQVTQFGKPVTLSCSQTLNHNVMYWYQQKSSQAPKLLFHYYDKDFNNEADTPDNFQSRRPNTSFCFLDIRSPGLGDTAMYLCATSVGRRGETQYFGPGTRLLVL.

The chain carries TRBV12-3 or TRBV12-4 and TRBJ2-1; TRBD2 matches at 11 bases. This CDR3 spans 16 amino acids. With 3 bases clipped from V and 7 bases from J, the junction kept 8 bases outside the gene matches. The CDR3 DNA follows: TGTGCCAGCAGTTTTCTCGCTAGCGGGGGGAGTAATGAGCAGTTCTTC. Its protein product is CASSFLASGGSNEQFF.

This clonotype has a single count. The genes are TRBV4-3 and TRBJ1-4; D uncertain. Trimming shortened V by 0 bases and J by 14 bases, and 13 bases separated the two germline ends. CDR1 is LGHNA, CDR2 YSLEER, per germline. This CDR3 is 13 amino acids long. DNA of the CDR3: TGCGCCAGCAGCCAAGATCGTGTTTCATCTCTGTTTTTT. This codes for CASSQDRVSSLFF.

This clonotype was picked up a small number of times. Germline and junction disagree at one end, which may indicate a read error. The J gene is TRBJ2-1, the V gene TRBV7-7; no definite D call. Per the germline V gene, CDR1 is SSHAT and CDR2 is FNYEAQ (reference sequence). This CDR3 is 13 amino acids long. The chain's CDR3 is CASSQGPNNEQFF. The CDR3 region has the DNA TGTGCTAGCAGCCAAGGCCCTAACAATGAGCAGTTCTTC. Complete variable domain (other parts from reference TRBV7-7 and TRBJ2-1): GAGVSQSPRYKVTKRGQDVTLRCDPISSHATLYWYQQALGQGPEFLTYFNYEAQPDKSGLPSDRFSAERPEGSISTLTIQRTEQRDSAMYRCASSQGPNNEQFFGPGTRLTVL.

Only a few counts were recorded for this clonotype. J is TRBJ2-5 and V is TRBV3-1, with 7 bases lining up with TRBD1. The germline CDR1 and CDR2 sequences are LGHDT and YNNKEL (reference sequence). Trimming at V came to 4 bases and at J to 1 base, leaving 6 bases not matched to a gene. The CDR3 contains 15 residues. This chain's CDR3 is CASSPIQGLQETQYF. Written as DNA, the CDR3 is TGTGCCAGCAGCCCCATACAGGGGCTCCAAGAGACCCAGTACTTC.

The chain links TRBV7-9 to TRBJ2-5, with D possibly matching TRBD2 (6 bases). The V gene's germline CDR1 is SEHNR and CDR2 FQNEAQ (reference sequence). There are 12 residues in the CDR3. V gave up 10 bases and J gave up 1 base, with 10 bases separating them. The CDR3, as DNA: TGTGCCACGGAGCGGGCCCAAGAGACCCAGTACTTC. Translated, it gives CATERAQETQYF. Together with reference TRBV7-9 and TRBJ2-5, the CDR3 gives the full variable domain: DTGVSQNPRHKITKRGQNVTFRCDPISEHNRLYWYRQTLGQGPEFLTYFQNEAQLEKSRLLSDRFSAERPKGSFSTLEIQRTEQGDSAMYLCATERAQETQYFGPGTRLLVL.

The count of this clonotype is one. The V and J genes are TRBV12-3 or TRBV12-4 and TRBJ1-1, with TRBD1 identical over 8 bases. The J segment lost 1 base and the V segment lost 7 bases, leaving 5 bases of the junction unmatched. The CDR3 contains 14 residues. CDR3 loop: CASTTQGGNTEAFF. For the CDR3, the DNA is TGTGCCAGCACTACACAGGGGGGGAACACTGAAGCTTTCTTT.

This clonotype has just a few counts. V gene TRBV3-1 combines with J gene TRBJ2-3, with D possibly matching TRBD1 (6 bases). The CDR3 runs 14 residues. Germline V gives CDR1 LGHDT, CDR2 YNNKEL (reference sequence). V lost 7 bases to trimming and J lost 1 base, with 12 bases between them. Here the CDR3 reads CASTTPGGTDTQYF. The DNA for the CDR3 is TGTGCCAGCACCACACCAGGGGGCACAGATACGCAGTATTTT.